This TCR beta chain was identified in a study of CXCR3-negative and CXCR3-positive naive CD8 T cells. Turning to the study itself: Summed over all libraries, TRB reads came to around 140 million, with about 1.5 +/- 0.3 million per library. Study results and limitations: A higher hydrophobicity marked the TRB CDR3s of CXCR3-positive naive cells versus CXCR3-negative naive cells.

This CDR3 region has 16 residues. The germline V gene encodes CDR1 MNHNS and CDR2 SASEGT. Via 5' RACE with UMI labels, TRB cDNA libraries were prepared. TCRdb re-called the 5' RACE reads; one entry per CDR3 protein, DNA not given. The sample features roughly 50,000 distinct CDR3 sequences, with about 0.5% in its top ten. Researchers sorted roughly 310,000 cells of each CD8+ T cell subset in triplicate. CD45RO-CCR7+CD27+CD95- cells counted as naive CD8+ T cells. About this clonotype itself: Its antigen is currently unknown.

The sequence derives from a human donor in good health. Some clones in this sample may be carry-over from other donors' samples. The chain has TRBV6-1 and TRBJ2-5; the D call from TCRdb, TRBD2, cannot be confirmed without DNA. The specimen was naive CXCR3+ CD8+ T cells from blood. Subset indicated: CD45RO-CCR7+CD27+CD95- naive CD8+ T cells expressing CXCR3 (TNR3+). This chain's CDR3 is CASSEHVRLPQGTQYF.